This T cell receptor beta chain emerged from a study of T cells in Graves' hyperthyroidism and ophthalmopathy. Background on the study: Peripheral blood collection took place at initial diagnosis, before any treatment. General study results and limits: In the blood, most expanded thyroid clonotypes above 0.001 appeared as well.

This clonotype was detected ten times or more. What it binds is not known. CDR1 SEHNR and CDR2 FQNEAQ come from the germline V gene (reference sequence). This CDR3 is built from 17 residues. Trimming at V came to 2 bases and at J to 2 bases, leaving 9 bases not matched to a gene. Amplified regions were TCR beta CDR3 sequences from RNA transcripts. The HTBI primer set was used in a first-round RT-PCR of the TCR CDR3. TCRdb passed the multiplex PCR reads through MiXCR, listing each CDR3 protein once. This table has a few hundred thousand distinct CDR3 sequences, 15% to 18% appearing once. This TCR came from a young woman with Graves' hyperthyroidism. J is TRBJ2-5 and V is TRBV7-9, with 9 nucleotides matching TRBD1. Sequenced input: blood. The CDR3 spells CASSLPRQQGAQETQYF. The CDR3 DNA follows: TGTGCCAGCAGCTTACCGAGGCAACAGGGGGCTCAAGAGACCCAGTACTTC.